This T cell receptor beta chain stems from a study of T-cell memory formation after mild COVID-19. The overall study: In these data, TCR clusters were largely donor specific. General study findings and limits: Clones shrinking from day 15 to 85 showed even CD4/CD8 mixes; later expanders tilted CD4+. Memory from before infection featured some responding clones, which suggests cross-reactive memory joined.

There are a few counts of this clonotype. The target antigen is unknown. J gave up 5 bases and V 5 bases, and 4 bases lay outside the gene matches. The CDR3 totals 13 residues. Germline loops: CDR1 SGHNT, CDR2 YYREEE (reference sequence). cDNA libraries for TCR alpha and TCR beta, carrying sample barcodes and UMIs, came from 5'RACE with constant-segment primers. TCRdb reprocessed the 5' RACE reads via MiXCR and lists one record per CDR3 protein. The sample yields approximately 300,000 distinct CDR3 sequences, less than 9.5% seen once. The chain employs TRBV5-4 and TRBJ2-7; 10 nucleotides line up with TRBD1. Sequencing was done on a sample of PBMCs or a T cell subset sorted from them (not recorded which). This TCR came from a young man who had mild COVID-19 (a few samples of this study predate the infection). Cell type and time point are not known. DNA for the CDR3: TGTGCCAGCAGTGGGACAGGGGTTAACGAGCAGTACTTC. This gives the protein CASSGTGVNEQYF.